One sample yielded the 12 T cell receptor beta chains listed below, sequenced in a study of T cell responses to AZD1222 COVID-19 vaccine. The repertoire was sequenced with immunoSEQ multiplex PCR; TCRdb's copy has only in-frame clones and lacks some. Here the sample spans 100,000 to 150,000 clones, 70% to 90% being singletons. The material was peripheral blood, obtained on day 0 of AZD1222 vaccination. These receptors all stem from an adult in good health.

The rearrangement links TRBV18 to TRBJ1-1; 7 nucleotides line up with TRBD1. With 6 bases clipped from V and 3 bases from J, the junction kept 10 bases outside the gene matches. CDR3 length equals 15 residues. Germline loops: CDR1 KGHSH, CDR2 LQKENI. CDR3 sequence: CASSLGQAGDTEAFF. CDR3 sequence (DNA): TGTGCCAGCTCTCTTGGACAGGCCGGCGACACTGAAGCTTTCTTT.

This rearrangement joins TRBV27 to TRBJ2-7; 10 bases align to TRBD1. The CDR3 contains 13 residues. Germline V gives CDR1 MNHEY, CDR2 SMNVEV (reference sequence). J gave up 5 bases and V 4 bases, and 2 bases lay outside the gene matches. The CDR3 nucleotides read TGTGCCAGCAGTTGGGACAGGGGAGACGAGCAGTACTTC. It encodes CASSWDRGDEQYF.

The J gene is TRBJ2-1, the V gene TRBV7-8, with 9 bases aligning to TRBD1. The CDR3 totals 17 residues. Germline V CDR1 and CDR2: SGHVS, FQNEAQ. J gave up 2 bases and V 5 bases, and 10 bases lay outside the gene matches. The CDR3 reads CASSPPGQGAPYNEQFF. DNA of the CDR3: TGTGCCAGCAGCCCGCCGGGACAGGGAGCCCCCTACAATGAGCAGTTCTTC.

The chain combines TRBV4-1 with TRBJ2-7; 8 bases align to TRBD2. V lost 4 bases to trimming and J lost 4 bases; unmatched junction nucleotides: 9. The germline gives CDR1 MGHRA, CDR2 YSYEKL. The CDR3 length is 15 residues. The CDR3 reads CASSRSPTSGYEQYF. The CDR3 DNA is TGCGCCAGCAGCCGGAGTCCTACTAGCGGTTACGAGCAGTACTTC.

This chain uses TRBV9 with TRBJ2-3; D is perhaps TRBD2 (5 bases). Per germline, CDR1 SGDLS and CDR2 YYNGEE. The V gene lost 0 bases and the J gene lost 2 bases, with 10 bases spanning the gap. The CDR3 extends over 15 amino acids. Here the CDR3 reads CASSVDGKSTDTQYF. DNA for the CDR3: TGTGCCAGCAGCGTAGACGGGAAATCCACAGATACGCAGTATTTT.

This clone came up a few times. The chain links TRBV7-2 to TRBJ1-2; D is possibly TRBD1 (5 bases). The germline V gene has CDR1 SGHTA and CDR2 FQGNSA. V was pared by 5 bases and J by 8 bases, with 18 bases between. This CDR3 region has 14 residues. This CDR3 is CASSPGTGRGGYTF. CDR3 nucleotide sequence: TGTGCCAGCAGCCCTGGGACGGGGAGGGGAGGCTACACCTTC.

The rearrangement joins TRBV7-2 to TRBJ2-7; D not resolved. V lost 2 bases and J lost 5, with 10 bases in between. Germline lookup yields CDR1 SGHTA and CDR2 FQGNSA. This CDR3 is 13 amino acids long. For the CDR3, the DNA is TGTGCCAGCAGCTTAATTGGGGTGGACGAGCAGTACTTC. As protein: CASSLIGVDEQYF.

This chain joins TRBV15 and TRBJ1-2; TRBD1 matches at 7 bases. The CDR3 is 13 residues long. The V segment lost 4 bases and the J segment 7 bases; nucleotides outside the gene matches: 6. Germline V gene sequence: CDR1 LNHNV, CDR2 YYDKDF (reference sequence). The CDR3, as DNA: TGTGCCACCAGCACCCGACAGGGTGTTGGCTACACCTTC. Protein sequence: CATSTRQGVGYTF.

The sample holds one count of this clone. This rearrangement joins TRBV24-1 to TRBJ1-5, with unresolved D. V lost 3 bases and J lost 5, with 13 bases in between. Germline loops: CDR1 KGHDR, CDR2 SFDVKD. The CDR3 runs to 15 residues. The CDR3 nucleotides are TGTGCCACCAGTGATGGCGGGGTTTTTGATCAGCCCCAGCATTTT. Protein sequence: CATSDGGVFDQPQHF.

The chain couples TRBV19 to TRBJ1-1, with D unresolved. The CDR3 is made up of 12 amino acids. The V gene's germline CDR1 is LNHDA and CDR2 SQIVND (reference sequence). The germline V and J ends were trimmed by 1 base and 4 bases, with 4 bases remaining between them. The chain's CDR3 is CASSIGITEAFF. The CDR3 DNA sequence: TGTGCCAGTAGTATAGGGATCACTGAAGCTTTCTTT.

The V and J genes are TRBV11-2 and TRBJ2-2; 12 nucleotides match TRBD2. J was trimmed by 5 bases and V by 8 bases; bases with no gene match: 6. The CDR3 loop spans 15 amino acids. In germline, CDR1 is SGHAT, CDR2 FQNNGV. CDR3 amino acids: CASRPSGRGTGELFF. The CDR3 region has the DNA TGTGCCAGCCGACCTAGCGGGAGGGGGACCGGGGAGCTGTTTTTT.

The V gene is TRBV28, the J gene TRBJ2-7; D remains ambiguous. The V gene's germline CDR1 is MDHEN and CDR2 SYDVKM. V lost 4 bases and J lost 0, with 7 bases in between. The CDR3 is made up of 13 amino acids. The CDR3 DNA reads as TGTGCCAGCAGTTCTGCCAACTCCTACGAGCAGTACTTC. It is translated as CASSSANSYEQYF.